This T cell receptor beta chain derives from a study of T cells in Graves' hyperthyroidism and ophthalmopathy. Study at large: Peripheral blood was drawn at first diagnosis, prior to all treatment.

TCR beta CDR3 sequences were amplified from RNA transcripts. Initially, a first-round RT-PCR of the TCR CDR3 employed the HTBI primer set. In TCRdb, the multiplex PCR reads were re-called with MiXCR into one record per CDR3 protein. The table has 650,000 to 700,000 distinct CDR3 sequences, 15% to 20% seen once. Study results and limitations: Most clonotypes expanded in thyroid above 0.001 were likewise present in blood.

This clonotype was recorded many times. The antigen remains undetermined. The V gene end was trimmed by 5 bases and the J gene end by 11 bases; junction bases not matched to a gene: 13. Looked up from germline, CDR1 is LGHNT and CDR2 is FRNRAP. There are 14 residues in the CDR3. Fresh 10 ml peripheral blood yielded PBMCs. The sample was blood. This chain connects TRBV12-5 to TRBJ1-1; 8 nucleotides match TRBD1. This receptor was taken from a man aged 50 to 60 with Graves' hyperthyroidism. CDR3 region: CASGPGYQGAHAFF. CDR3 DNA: TGTGCTAGTGGTCCAGGTTACCAGGGGGCGCATGCTTTCTTT.